The clone carrying this T cell receptor beta chain was counted once. V lost 3 bases and J 2 bases, leaving 15 bases between the germline ends. Germline V CDR1 and CDR2: SGHKS, YYEKEE (reference sequence). The length of the CDR3 is 15 residues. The data are from a study of technical replicates of blood from a few donors. The repertoire was sequenced with immunoSEQ multiplex PCR; TCRdb's copy has only in-frame clones and lacks some. The profile shows some 80,000 clones, roughly four fifths of them singletons. The chain carries TRBV5-5 and TRBJ2-7; D unresolved. Source material: PBMCs. The sequence was collected from a human donor in good health. Some clones in this sample may be carry-over from other donors' samples. Here the CDR3 DNA reads TGTGCCAGCAGCTCCCACTACGACGGAACCTACGAGCAGTACTTC. Translated: CASSSHYDGTYEQYF.